This T cell receptor beta chain emerged from a study of blood T cell repertoires in COVID-19. The overall study: Whether acute or convalescent, the COVID-19 samples came from the United States, Italy and Spain. Sample material is recorded as cDNA or gDNA derived from T cells, B-cell-depleted T cells, or PBMCs.

Sequencing used immunoSEQ multiplex PCR; TCRdb keeps in-frame clones, though not all of them. This table holds a few hundred thousand clones, 80% to 90% found once. Notes on this clone: Within the sample, other DNA sequences also encode this same CDR3.

The CDR3 loop spans 15 amino acids. The V and J ends lost 0 bases and 0 bases respectively, with 9 bases between them. In germline, CDR1 is SGHNT, CDR2 YYREEE (reference sequence). The age range of participants was about 18 to 95 years, with residence in about two dozen US areas. For recovered donors of Cohort 3, there were two negative PCRs, clearance, or symptom resolution. Sequenced sample: PBMCs or T cells enriched from blood (not recorded which). This clonotype originated in a woman aged 60-75 years who had recovered from COVID-19. The genes are TRBV5-4 and TRBJ1-1, with a tentative D call TRBD1 (5 bases). The CDR3 DNA reads TGTGCCAGCAGCTTGGGTGGGGCAATGAACACTGAAGCTTTCTTT. Its protein is CASSLGGAMNTEAFF.